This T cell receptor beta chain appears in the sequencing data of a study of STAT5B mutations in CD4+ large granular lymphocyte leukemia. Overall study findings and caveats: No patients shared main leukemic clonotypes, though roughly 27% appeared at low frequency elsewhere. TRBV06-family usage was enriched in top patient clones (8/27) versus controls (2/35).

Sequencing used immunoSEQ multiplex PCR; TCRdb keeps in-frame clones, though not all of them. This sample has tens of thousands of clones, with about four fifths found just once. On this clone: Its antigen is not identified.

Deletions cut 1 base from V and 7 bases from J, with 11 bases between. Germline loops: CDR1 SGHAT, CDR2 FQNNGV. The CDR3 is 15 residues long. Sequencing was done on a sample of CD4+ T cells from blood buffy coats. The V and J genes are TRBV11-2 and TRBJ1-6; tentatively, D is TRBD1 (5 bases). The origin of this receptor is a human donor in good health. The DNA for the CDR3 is TGTGCCAGCAGCTTAGGATTGCAGGGCAATTCACCCCTCCACTTT. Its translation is CASSLGLQGNSPLHF.